Below, one T cell receptor beta chain is given with its context. These data originate in a study of blood T cell repertoires in COVID-19. Overall study context: Italy, Spain and the United States were the sources of the convalescent and acute COVID-19 samples. PBMCs, B-cell-depleted T cells, or T cells were the source of the cDNA or gDNA that made up the material.

V shed 5 bases, J shed 6 bases, and the junction held 12 bases outside the gene matches. The CDR3 runs to 16 residues. In germline, CDR1 is PRHDT, CDR2 FYEKMQ (reference sequence). Authors' processing steps: Estimated nucleated cell counts came from reference gene primer amplification. The protocol was immunoSEQ multiplex PCR, while the TCRdb copy is restricted to in-frame clones and leaves out a portion. D and trimming were read from the DNA, whereas the V and J calls and clone size are those reported in that table. The table has 200,000 to 300,000 clones, 86% seen once. Sequencing input: peripheral blood. The V and J genes are TRBV13 and TRBJ1-1; TRBD1 matches 10 bases. The origin of this receptor is a man aged 30-40 years with active or convalescent COVID-19. CDR3 region: CASSLNLGTGDAEAFF. The CDR3 bases are TGTGCCAGCAGCCTAAATCTCGGGACAGGGGATGCTGAAGCTTTCTTT.